This T cell receptor beta chain was identified during a study of T-cell reconstitution after alpha-beta-depleted transplantation in children (dated by TCRdb to the mid-2010s). Study-level background: Using TCR repertoire profiling, the study quantitatively followed how T-cell immune reconstitution unfolded in children after TCRalphabeta/CD19-depleted allogeneic hematopoietic cell transplantation. The paper's findings and limits, for the study overall: Over subsequent months, a decline in hyperexpanded clone frequencies was noted, and after one year, T-cell counts and TCRbeta diversity were mostly ascribed to newly produced T cells. In some patients, the high TCRbeta diversity seen at day 60 was put down to recipient T cells and intrathymic progenitors that had survived conditioning. Apparently early alphabetaT-cell count recovery about two months after transplant reportedly relied on only several hundred rapidly expanded clones derived from non-depleted graft cells.

At the junction V is shortened by 2 bases and J by 8 bases, with 24 bases in between. The CDR3, from cysteine to phenylalanine, totals 18 residues. Only the CDR3 part of the read is kept: 54 bases, read in frame from the first base. Via the germline V gene, CDR1 is LGHNA and CDR2 YSLEER. Library preparation employed PCR. Sequencing used an Illumina HiSeq 2500. TCR libraries were prepared with molecular barcoding, using unique molecular identifiers to normalize TCRbeta repertoire quantification. The public sequencing data were trimmed at Q25 with fastp and processed into clonotypes with MiXCR by TCRdb, which kept only in-frame beta chains. Under each unique CDR3 protein, matching rows form one entry showing the most common genes and DNA. The sample contains 25,000 to 30,000 distinct CDR3 sequences, roughly 6.3% of them found a single time. The ten largest account for roughly 7% of the sample. This clonotype was detected ten times or more. It lacks a known antigen. Base quality data are lacking; no much larger clone is found one base away.

The sample's treatment or condition label is to be understood as: allogeneic hematopoietic cell transplantation with graft depleted of TCRalphabeta T cells and CD19 B cells. Transplant recipients were children who received TCRalphabeta/CD19-depleted allogeneic hematopoietic cell grafts. The V gene is TRBV4-3 and the J gene is TRBJ2-2; the D gene assignment is ambiguous. The clonotype originates from a male patient younger than 18 who had a stem cell transplant for acute myeloid leukemia, so the T cells may come from the graft donor. This specimen consisted of PBMCs, mostly from graft donor cells, obtained 180 days after TCRalphabeta/CD19-depleted stem cell transplant. The nucleotide sequence reads as follows: TGCGCCAGCAGCCAAAGTCCCCTCTTGGGTCGGGTGGGAGGGGAGCTGTTTTTT. Its protein reads: CASSQSPLLGRVGGELFF.